A selection of T cell receptor beta chains follows, all from one sample in a study of blood T cell repertoires in COVID-19. Profiling relied on immunoSEQ multiplex PCR, and the TCRdb table lists in-frame clones only, not all of them. The data contain roughly 300,000 clones, about 86% of them seen just once; the ten biggest clones take up approximately 12%. The sequenced material came from peripheral blood. These receptors originate from a woman aged 25 to 39 with COVID-19, enrolled during active disease. CDR3s include the opening cysteine and the closing phenylalanine or tryptophan. A D gene is named only where the DNA matches it firmly. Clone sizes are given selectively: once, few, many, or a class where the clone is expanded.

CASSSLAGADNEQFF	TGCGCCAGCAGCTCCCTAGCGGGGGCCGACAATGAGCAGTTCTTC	once	TRBV4-1	TRBJ2-1	TRBD2
CASSPSSGINTDTQYF	TGTGCCAGCAGCCCAAGCTCCGGGATCAACACAGATACGCAGTATTTT	.	TRBV4-2	TRBJ2-3	.
CASSSGGLQNTEAFF	TGTGCCAGCTCATCGGGGGGGCTTCAGAACACTGAAGCTTTCTTT	.	TRBV18	TRBJ1-1	.
CASSWTSGGAPQETQYF	TGTGCCAGCAGCTGGACTAGCGGGGGGGCACCCCAAGAGACCCAGTACTTC	.	TRBV5-6	TRBJ2-5	TRBD2
CASSLFPLSRGSSYEQYF	TGTGCCAGCAGTTTATTTCCCCTCTCCCGGGGGAGCTCCTACGAGCAGTACTTC	once	TRBV27	TRBJ2-7	.
CASSAWTGGTKNIQYF	TGCGCCAGCAGTGCTTGGACAGGGGGGACCAAAAACATTCAGTACTTC	once	TRBV10-2	TRBJ2-4	TRBD1
CASIFSGGWDF	TGTGCCAGCATCTTTAGCGGGGGGTGGGACTTC	.	TRBV21-1	TRBJ2-5	.
CASSLGAVAFF	TGTGCCAGCAGTTTAGGGGCGGTAGCTTTCTTT	.	TRBV28	TRBJ1-1	.
CASSLEGGQPQHF	TGTGCCAGCAGCTTGGAAGGGGGCCAGCCCCAGCATTTT	few	TRBV7-9	TRBJ1-5	TRBD1
CASSVGTLSTEAFF	TGTGCCAGCAGTGTGGGCACCCTGAGCACTGAAGCTTTCTTT	.	TRBV2	TRBJ1-1	.
CASSADRVTGELFF	TGTGCCAGCAGCGCGGACAGGGTGACCGGGGAGCTGTTTTTT	.	TRBV2	TRBJ2-2	TRBD1
CASSDRVWQPQHF	TGTGCCAGTAGTGACAGGGTCTGGCAGCCCCAGCATTTT	.	TRBV19	TRBJ1-5	TRBD1
CASSLNRGYEQYF	TGCGCCAGCAGCTTGAACAGGGGCTACGAGCAGTACTTC	.	TRBV5-1	TRBJ2-7	TRBD1
CASSGGRMATDTQYF	TGTGCCAGCAGCGGGGGGAGGATGGCCACAGATACGCAGTATTTT	few	TRBV3-1/TRBV3-2	TRBJ2-3	.
CASSEESSRDQPQHF	TGTGCCAGCAGTGAAGAATCGTCCAGGGATCAGCCCCAGCATTTT	.	TRBV2	TRBJ1-5	.
CASNSHSTDTQYF	TGTGCCAGTAACTCTCATAGCACAGATACGCAGTATTTT	.	TRBV19	TRBJ2-3	.
CATSRVPTGSRGYTF	TGTGCCACCAGCAGAGTCCCGACAGGGTCTCGGGGCTACACCTTC	.	TRBV15	TRBJ1-2	TRBD1
CASSTSGGAIPNTGELFF	TGTGCCAGTAGTACTAGCGGGGGGGCGATACCGAACACCGGGGAGCTGTTTTTT	.	TRBV19	TRBJ2-2	TRBD2
CASSLGGQGHPDTQYF	TGTGCCAGCAGCTTGGGGGGACAGGGTCATCCAGATACGCAGTATTTT	.	TRBV5-6	TRBJ2-3	TRBD1
CASSAGQGSSYNSPLHF	TGTGCCAGCAGCGCGGGACAGGGGAGCTCCTATAATTCACCCCTCCACTTT	.	TRBV7-2	TRBJ1-6	TRBD1
CASSQDGSVVETQYF	TGCGCCAGCAGCCAAGATGGTAGCGTAGTGGAGACCCAGTACTTC	.	TRBV4-1	TRBJ2-5	.
CASSSVAGHQETQYF	TGTGCCAGCAGTTCAGTAGCGGGGCATCAAGAGACCCAGTACTTC	few	TRBV6-6	TRBJ2-5	TRBD2
CASSPRQGWREQYF	TGTGCCAGCAGTCCCCGACAGGGATGGCGGGAGCAGTACTTC	.	TRBV27	TRBJ2-7	TRBD1
CASSVGSGPETQYF	TGTGCCAGCAGCGTAGGGAGCGGGCCAGAGACCCAGTACTTC	once	TRBV9	TRBJ2-5	.
CASSAQGAVYTF	TGTGCCAGCAGCGCCCAGGGGGCTGTTTACACCTTC	.	TRBV2	TRBJ1-2	TRBD1
CASSSLGGGAETQYF	TGTGCCAGCAGCTCCTTGGGCGGGGGGGCAGAGACCCAGTACTTC	.	TRBV6-5	TRBJ2-5	TRBD2
CASSPLVGTLPISYEQYF	TGTGCCAGCAGCCCCCTAGTTGGTACTCTCCCTATCTCCTACGAGCAGTACTTC	few	TRBV7-9	TRBJ2-7	.
CASSRPGHLRGYGYTF	TGTGCCAGCAGCCGACCTGGGCACCTCAGGGGCTATGGCTACACCTTC	.	TRBV11-2	TRBJ1-2	.
CASGPGAGELFF	TGTGCTAGTGGCCCAGGGGCCGGGGAGCTGTTTTTT	.	TRBV12-5	TRBJ2-2	.
CASSLGDRLHDYEQYF	TGTGCCAGCAGCTTAGGAGACAGGTTACACGACTACGAGCAGTACTTC	.	TRBV7-9	TRBJ2-7	.
CATSRDDRGSRETQYF	TGTGCCACCAGCAGGGATGACAGAGGCTCCCGAGAGACCCAGTACTTC	.	TRBV15	TRBJ2-5	.
CAWRLGALGTGELFF	TGTGCCTGGAGGTTAGGGGCCCTAGGCACCGGGGAGCTGTTTTTT	.	TRBV30	TRBJ2-2	.
CASSQDPGESTEAFF	TGTGCCAGCAGCCAAGATCCAGGGGAGAGCACTGAAGCTTTCTTT	few	TRBV3-1/TRBV3-2	TRBJ1-1	.